What follows are 27 T cell receptor beta chains derived from one specimen sequenced in a study of yellow fever vaccine responses in identical twins. In TCRdb, the RT-PCR reads were re-called with MiXCR into one record per CDR3 protein. The sample consists of some 960 distinct CDR3 sequences, about 80% of them appearing once. This material consisted of T cells from blood (PBMCs), unsorted or a sorted subset (not recorded which), taken before or after yellow fever vaccination (not recorded which). These receptors were collected from a female donor who received the yellow fever vaccine.

V is TRBV7-9 and J is TRBJ1-2, with TRBD1 identical over 7 bases. Per the germline V gene, CDR1 is SEHNR and CDR2 is FQNEAQ (reference sequence). The CDR3 covers 14 residues. Losses at the gene ends were 1 base for V and 3 bases for J; bases not matched to a gene: 2. The CDR3 sequence: CASSLVTGDYGYTF. CDR3 nucleotide sequence: TGTGCCAGCAGCTTAGTCACAGGGGACTATGGCTACACCTTC.

J is TRBJ2-5 and V is TRBV4-2; TRBD2 agrees at 11 bases. This CDR3 region has 16 residues. Germline V gene lookup returns CDR1 LGHNA and CDR2 YNFKEQ. V gave up 4 bases and J gave up 0 bases; unmatched junction bases: 4. This CDR3 is CASSPASGGNQETQYF. CDR3 DNA: TGTGCCAGCAGCCCAGCTAGCGGGGGGAACCAAGAGACCCAGTACTTC.

V is TRBV24-1 and J is TRBJ2-2; 10 nucleotides align to TRBD2. The V gene end was trimmed by 0 bases and the J gene end by 3 bases; junction bases not matched to a gene: 0. This CDR3 spans 16 amino acids. Germline CDR1 and CDR2: KGHDR and SFDVKD. In nucleotides, the CDR3 is TGTGCCACCAGTGATTTGCTAGCGGGGGACACCGGGGAGCTGTTTTTT. Translated: CATSDLLAGDTGELFF.

The chain carries TRBV11-3 and TRBJ1-5, with D uncertain. Germline V gives CDR1 SGHNT, CDR2 YENEEA. Trimming removed 1 base at V and 5 bases at J, with 9 bases between. This CDR3 region has 14 residues. This CDR3 is CASSLVGGDQPQHF. CDR3 in DNA: TGTGCCAGCAGCTTAGTTGGCGGTGATCAGCCCCAGCATTTT.

This clonotype was observed once. The chain employs TRBV11-3 and TRBJ2-2; TRBD2 matches at 7 bases. CDR3 size: 15 residues. The V gene end was trimmed by 6 bases and the J gene end by 2 bases; junction bases not matched to a gene: 6. Germline V gene data show CDR1 as SGHNT and CDR2 as YENEEA. The CDR3 spells CASRGSSGNTGELFF. Written as DNA, the CDR3 is TGTGCCAGCAGGGGGTCTAGCGGAAACACCGGGGAGCTGTTTTTT.

In its sample, this clonotype was seen a few times. The chain joins TRBV20-1 to TRBJ2-7; no firm D call. The V end lost 3 bases, the J end lost 3 bases, and 18 bases lay between the germline ends. CDR1 and CDR2 (germline): DFQATT, SNEGSKA (reference sequence). The CDR3 contains 15 residues. CDR3 sequence reads: CSASSPEYRSYEQYF. CDR3 nucleotide sequence: TGCAGTGCTAGTTCCCCGGAGTATCGAAGCTACGAGCAGTACTTC.

CDR3 loop: CASSQGRGGLNTEAFF. For the CDR3, the DNA is TGCGCCAGCAGCCAAGGACGGGGGGGGCTGAACACTGAAGCTTTCTTT. The chain employs TRBV4-1 and TRBJ1-1; possibly TRBD1 for D (6 bases). The length of the CDR3 is 16 residues. CDR1 is MGHRA, CDR2 YSYEKL, per germline. Trimming pared 1 base from V and 0 bases from J, leaving 12 bases between.

V gene TRBV4-2 combines with J gene TRBJ2-4; D might be TRBD2 (5 bases). Trimming took 4 bases from V and 3 from J, leaving 13 bases between them. Germline V gene data show CDR1 as LGHNA and CDR2 as YNFKEQ. The CDR3 totals 15 residues. CDR3 nucleotides: TGTGCCAGCAGCCTTGAAGGGAGTTTCAAAAACATTCAGTACTTC. Its protein is CASSLEGSFKNIQYF.

This rearrangement joins TRBV11-1 to TRBJ2-3, with D possibly matching TRBD2 (7 bases). The V gene lost 5 bases and the J gene lost 5 bases, with 17 bases spanning the gap. The CDR3 is 15 residues long. Germline CDR1 reads SGHAT; CDR2 reads FQDESV (reference sequence). As DNA, the CDR3 is TGTGCCAGCAGCCCCCTCGGCGGGGGCATAGATACGCAGTATTTT. Translating gives CASSPLGGGIDTQYF.

The genes are TRBV20-1 and TRBJ1-2; no clear D gene. CDR1 DFQATT and CDR2 SNEGSKA come from the germline V gene (reference sequence). V lost 0 bases, J lost 3 bases, and 14 bases lay in between. The CDR3 length is 15 residues. CDR3: CSARDRAGIDYGYTF. CDR3 nucleotides: TGCAGTGCTAGAGATCGGGCGGGGATCGACTATGGCTACACCTTC.

The chain couples TRBV4-1 to TRBJ2-1; TRBD2 matches at 7 bases. Germline lookup yields CDR1 MGHRA and CDR2 YSYEKL. The CDR3 contains 14 residues. The ends lost 8 bases at V and 7 bases at J; junction bases unmatched: 11. The CDR3 sequence: CASGEGGRGNEQFF. In nucleotides, the CDR3 is TGCGCCAGCGGGGAGGGAGGCCGTGGGAATGAGCAGTTCTTC.

The gene calls are TRBV7-6 and TRBJ2-5; D gene ambiguous. V dropped 6 bases and J dropped 4 bases, with 12 bases sitting between them. Germline V lookup: CDR1 SGHVS, CDR2 FNYEAQ. The CDR3 is made up of 13 amino acids. CDR3 bases: TGTGCCAGCAGTTTAAGACTGGGAGAGACCCAGTACTTC. It codes for CASSLRLGETQYF.

This clonotype was counted once. This chain connects TRBV6-5 to TRBJ2-7, with TRBD2 as a possible D gene (6 bases). The CDR3 covers 15 residues. Germline V lookup: CDR1 MNHEY, CDR2 SVGAGI. The ends were cut back, 0 bases at V and 3 bases at J, with 12 bases in the middle. The CDR3: CASSYSMLADYEQYF. CDR3 DNA: TGTGCCAGCAGTTACTCGATGTTAGCGGACTACGAGCAGTACTTC.

This clonotype was seen only a few times. CDR3 protein: CASSLRDDGYTF. DNA of the CDR3: TGTGCCAGCAGCCTCCGGGACGATGGCTACACCTTC. The gene calls are TRBV4-2 and TRBJ1-2; possibly TRBD1 for D (5 bases). The V end lost 4 bases, the J end lost 6 bases, and 9 bases lay between the germline ends. Germline V CDR1 and CDR2: LGHNA, YNFKEQ. This CDR3 spans 12 amino acids.

The CDR3 DNA is TGTGCCAGCAGCTTCCAGTACAATGAGCAGTTCTTC. As protein: CASSFQYNEQFF. The gene calls are TRBV11-1 and TRBJ2-1, with D unclear. Germline CDR1 is SGHAT and CDR2 is FQDESV (reference sequence). The V end lost 3 bases, the J end lost 4 bases, and 4 bases lay between the germline ends. CDR3 length: 12 residues.

A note on this clonotype: The junction shows a germline mismatch at one end, possibly a read error. J is TRBJ2-1 and V is TRBV9; D remains unclear. CDR3 length: 14 amino acids. Germline CDR1 reads SGDLS; CDR2 reads YYNGEE. In DNA, the CDR3 is TGTGCCAGCACCGTAGGCGGAACGTACAATGAGCAGTTCTTC. This translates into CASTVGGTYNEQFF. Drawing the rest from reference TRBV9 and TRBJ2-1, the complete variable domain is DSGVTQTPKHLITATGQRVTLRCSPRSGDLSVYWYQQSLDQGLQFLIQYYNGEERAKGNILERFSAQQFPDLHSELNLSSLELGDSALYFCASTVGGTYNEQFFGPGTRLTVL.

The J gene is TRBJ2-7, the V gene TRBV9; D perhaps matches TRBD2 (7 bases). This CDR3 has 15 residues. Germline CDR1 is SGDLS and CDR2 is YYNGEE. Trimming cost V 0 bases and J 7 bases, with 17 bases left between them. The CDR3 spells CASSVDGGRGKEQYF. For the CDR3, the DNA is TGTGCCAGCAGCGTAGATGGAGGGAGGGGGAAAGAGCAGTACTTC.

The V call is TRBV18, the J call TRBJ1-5; D unclear. Deletions cut 2 bases from V and 1 base from J, with 12 bases between. From germline, CDR1 is KGHSH and CDR2 LQKENI. The CDR3 runs to 16 residues. The CDR3 bases are TGTGCCAGCTCACCAAGCCCAGGCTCGAGCAATCAGCCCCAGCATTTT. Translated, it gives CASSPSPGSSNQPQHF.

Turning to this clonotype: A read error may produce the germline difference seen at one junction end. The chain couples TRBV15 to TRBJ2-1; D may match TRBD1 or TRBD2 (6 bases each). Germline V gene data show CDR1 as LNHNV and CDR2 as YYDKDF (reference sequence). The CDR3 contains 14 residues. CDR3 sequence (DNA): TGTGTCACCAGCAGAGGGGGGACTTACAATGAGCAGTTCTTC. It codes for CVTSRGGTYNEQFF.

J is TRBJ2-7 and V is TRBV11-1, with 10 bases aligning to TRBD1. Germline CDR1 SGHAT, CDR2 FQDESV (reference sequence). V shed 4 bases and J 3 bases; nucleotides not matched to a gene: 9. CDR3 length: 16 amino acids. The CDR3 here is CASSSLLGTGVYEQYF. In DNA, the CDR3 is TGTGCCAGCAGCTCCCTCCTCGGGACAGGGGTCTACGAGCAGTACTTC.

The CDR3 coding sequence is TGTGCCAGCAGTTTATTACCCCTCCCAAATGGCGAGCAGTACGTC. Encoded protein: CASSLLPLPNGEQYV. The V and J genes are TRBV27 and TRBJ2-7, with no clear D. The germline V and J ends were trimmed by 1 base and 6 bases, with 16 bases remaining between them. Germline CDR1 and CDR2: MNHEY and SMNVEV (reference sequence). CDR3 length equals 15 residues.

The chain has TRBV29-1 and TRBJ2-5; the D call may be TRBD1 or TRBD2 (6 bases each). The germline V gene has CDR1 SQVTM and CDR2 ANQGSEA. Trimming pared 6 bases from V and 5 bases from J, leaving 16 bases between. The CDR3 has 13 amino acids. The CDR3 protein is CSVTGGGRETQYF. CDR3 in DNA: TGCAGCGTCACAGGAGGGGGGCGTGAGACCCAGTACTTC.

The V call is TRBV6-1, the J call TRBJ2-6, with D perhaps TRBD2 (7 bases). There are 17 residues in the CDR3. Per germline, CDR1 MNHNS and CDR2 SASEGT. V lost 7 bases and J 0 bases, leaving 16 bases between the germline ends. The CDR3 DNA reads TGTGCCAGCAAGAGGGGGGGGGCGTACTCTGGGGCCAACGTCCTGACTTTC. Translating it yields CASKRGGAYSGANVLTF.

This clonotype was observed a single time. The V call is TRBV11-1, the J call TRBJ2-1; tentative D call: TRBD2 (6 bases). Germline-derived CDR1 and CDR2 are SGHAT and FQDESV (reference sequence). Trimming cost V 7 bases and J 7 bases, with 14 bases left between them. The CDR3 totals 13 residues. This chain's CDR3 is CASMPGVENEQFF. In nucleotides, the CDR3 is TGTGCCAGCATGCCGGGAGTCGAAAATGAGCAGTTCTTC.

This clonotype is deemed large (0.1 to 1%). The chain carries TRBV4-3 and TRBJ1-1; unclear D gene. The CDR3 spans 13 residues. Germline CDR1 LGHNA, CDR2 YSLEER. With 0 bases removed from V and 8 bases from J, the gap between germline ends came to 10 bases. The CDR3, as DNA: TGCGCCAGCAGCCAAGAGGCAGAACGAGAAGCTTTCTTT. Protein: CASSQEAEREAFF.

The chain recombines TRBV4-1 with TRBJ2-1; 7 bases map to TRBD1. V lost 1 base to trimming and J lost 5 bases; unmatched junction nucleotides: 8. Germline lookup yields CDR1 MGHRA and CDR2 YSYEKL. This CDR3 region has 16 residues. The CDR3 loop reads CASSQARGISDNEQFF. In DNA form, the CDR3 reads TGCGCCAGCAGCCAAGCCAGGGGGATTTCTGACAATGAGCAGTTCTTC.

The chain recombines TRBV10-1 with TRBJ2-5; 12 positions agree with TRBD2. The V segment lost 3 bases and the J segment 9 bases; nucleotides outside the gene matches: 20. The CDR3 sequence is 19 residues long. CDR1 is WNHNN, CDR2 SYGVQD, per germline (reference sequence). CDR3 sequence reads: CASSDRLAGASTLKEPQYF. CDR3 coding DNA: TGCGCCAGCAGTGATAGACTAGCGGGAGCCTCTACCCTAAAGGAGCCCCAGTACTTC.